The present T cell receptor beta chain was sequenced within a study of beta chain features in type 1 diabetes. All of the isolated RNA was reverse transcribed, so expressed TCRB transcripts were sequenced. The assay was immunoSEQ multiplex PCR, and TCRdb's table has in-frame clones only and misses some. Of tens of thousands of clones listed, approximately 53% are singletons. This CDR3 contains 13 residues. In germline, CDR1 is SQVTM, CDR2 ANQGSEA. The V and J ends lost 6 bases and 3 bases respectively, with 11 bases between them. V and J are TRBV29-1 and TRBJ2-2; the D is unclear. Sequenced input: stem cell memory CD4+ T cells from blood. The clonotype comes from a woman aged 30 to 39 in good health. The DNA for the CDR3 is TGCAGCGTCGGAGCATTCGACACCGGGGAGCTGTTTTTT. It encodes CSVGAFDTGELFF.